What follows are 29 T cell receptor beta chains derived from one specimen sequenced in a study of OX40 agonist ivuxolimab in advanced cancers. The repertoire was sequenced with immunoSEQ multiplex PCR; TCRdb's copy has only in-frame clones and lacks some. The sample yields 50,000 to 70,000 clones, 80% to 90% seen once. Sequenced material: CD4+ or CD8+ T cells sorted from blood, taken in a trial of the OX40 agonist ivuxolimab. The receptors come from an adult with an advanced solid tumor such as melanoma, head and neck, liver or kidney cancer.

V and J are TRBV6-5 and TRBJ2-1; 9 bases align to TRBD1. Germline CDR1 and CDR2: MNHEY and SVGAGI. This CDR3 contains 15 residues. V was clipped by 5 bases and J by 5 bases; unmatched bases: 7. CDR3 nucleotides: TGTGCCAGCAGTCCTCGGGACAGGGTTAACAATGAGCAGTTCTTC. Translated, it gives CASSPRDRVNNEQFF.

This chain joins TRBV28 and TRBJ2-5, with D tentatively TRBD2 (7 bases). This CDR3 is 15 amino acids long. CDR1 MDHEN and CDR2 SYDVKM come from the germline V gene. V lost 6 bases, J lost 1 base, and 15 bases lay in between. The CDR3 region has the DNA TGTGCCAGCAGAGGAGGGGGGGCAGCCCAAGAGACCCAGTACTTC. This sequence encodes CASRGGGAAQETQYF.

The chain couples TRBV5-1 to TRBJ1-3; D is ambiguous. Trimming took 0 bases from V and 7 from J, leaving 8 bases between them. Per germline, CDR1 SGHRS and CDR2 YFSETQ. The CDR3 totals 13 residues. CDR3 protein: CASSLDYGNTIYF. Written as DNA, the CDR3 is TGCGCCAGCAGCTTGGACTACGGGAACACCATATATTTT.

The CDR3 is CASSGGGRNEQFF. CDR3 in DNA: TGCGCCAGCAGTGGGGGGGGGCGCAATGAGCAGTTCTTC. The chain combines TRBV10-1 with TRBJ2-1; the D gene is possibly TRBD2 (7 bases). Germline V CDR1 and CDR2: WNHNN, SYGVQD (reference sequence). The CDR3 sequence is 13 residues long. V gave up 4 bases and J gave up 6 bases, with 10 bases separating them.

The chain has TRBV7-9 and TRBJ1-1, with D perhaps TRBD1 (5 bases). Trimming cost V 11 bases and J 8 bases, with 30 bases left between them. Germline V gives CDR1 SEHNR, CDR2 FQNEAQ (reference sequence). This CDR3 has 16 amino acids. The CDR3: CADNYEAGCGVMEAFF. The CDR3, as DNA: TGTGCCGACAACTATGAGGCAGGGTGTGGGGTTATGGAAGCTTTCTTT. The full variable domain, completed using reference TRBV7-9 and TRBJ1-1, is DTGVSQNPRHKITKRGQNVTFRCDPISEHNRLYWYRQTLGQGPEFLTYFQNEAQLEKSRLLSDRFSAERPKGSFSTLEIQRTEQGDSAMYLCADNYEAGCGVMEAFFGQGTRLTVV.

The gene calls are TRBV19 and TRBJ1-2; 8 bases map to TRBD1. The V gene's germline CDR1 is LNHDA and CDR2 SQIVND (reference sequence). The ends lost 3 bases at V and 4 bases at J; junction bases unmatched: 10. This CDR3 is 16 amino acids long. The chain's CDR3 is CASSIGTGSMFYGYTF. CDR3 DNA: TGTGCCAGTAGTATCGGGACAGGCTCTATGTTCTATGGCTACACCTTC.

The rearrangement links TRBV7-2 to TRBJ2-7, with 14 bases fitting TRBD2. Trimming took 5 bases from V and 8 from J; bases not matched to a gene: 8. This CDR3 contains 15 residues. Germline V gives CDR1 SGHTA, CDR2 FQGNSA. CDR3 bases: TGTGCCAGCAGCCGGGGACTAGCGGGAGTTTTGCAGCAGTACTTC. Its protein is CASSRGLAGVLQQYF.

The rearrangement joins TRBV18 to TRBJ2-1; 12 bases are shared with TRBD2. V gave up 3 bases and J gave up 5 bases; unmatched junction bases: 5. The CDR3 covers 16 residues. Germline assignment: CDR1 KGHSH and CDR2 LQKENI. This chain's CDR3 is CASSPLAGGVNNEQFF. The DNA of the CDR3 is TGTGCCAGCTCACCTCTAGCGGGAGGGGTGAACAATGAGCAGTTCTTC.

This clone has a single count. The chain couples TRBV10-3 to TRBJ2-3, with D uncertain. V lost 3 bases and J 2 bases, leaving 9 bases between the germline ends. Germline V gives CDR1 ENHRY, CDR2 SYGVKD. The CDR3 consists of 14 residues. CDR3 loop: CAISDGGDTDTQYF. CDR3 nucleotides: TGTGCCATCAGTGATGGTGGCGACACAGATACGCAGTATTTT.

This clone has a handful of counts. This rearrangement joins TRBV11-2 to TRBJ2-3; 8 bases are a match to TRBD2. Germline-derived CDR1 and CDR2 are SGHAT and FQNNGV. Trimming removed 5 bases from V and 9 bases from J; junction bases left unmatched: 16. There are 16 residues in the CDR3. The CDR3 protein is CASSPVSGTRGFTQYF. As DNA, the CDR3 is TGTGCCAGCAGCCCCGTTTCCGGGACTAGAGGTTTCACGCAGTATTTT. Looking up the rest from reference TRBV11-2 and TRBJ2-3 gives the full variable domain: EAGVAQSPRYKIIEKRQSVAFWCNPISGHATLYWYQQILGQGPKLLIQFQNNGVVDDSQLPKDRFSAERLKGVDSTLKIQPAKLEDSAVYLCASSPVSGTRGFTQYFGPGTRLTVL.

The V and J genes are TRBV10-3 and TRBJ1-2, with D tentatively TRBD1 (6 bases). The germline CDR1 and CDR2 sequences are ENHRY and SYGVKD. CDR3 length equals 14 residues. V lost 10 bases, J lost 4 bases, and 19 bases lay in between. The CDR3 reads CASRSPGGSYGYTF. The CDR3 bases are TGTGCCAGCAGGTCCCCCGGGGGCTCCTATGGCTACACCTTC.

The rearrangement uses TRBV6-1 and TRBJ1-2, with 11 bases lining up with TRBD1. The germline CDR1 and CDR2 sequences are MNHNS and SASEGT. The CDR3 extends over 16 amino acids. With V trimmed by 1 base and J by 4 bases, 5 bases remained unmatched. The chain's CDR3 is CASSEGGQGVIYGYTF. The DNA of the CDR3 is TGTGCCAGCAGTGAAGGGGGACAGGGGGTGATCTATGGCTACACCTTC.

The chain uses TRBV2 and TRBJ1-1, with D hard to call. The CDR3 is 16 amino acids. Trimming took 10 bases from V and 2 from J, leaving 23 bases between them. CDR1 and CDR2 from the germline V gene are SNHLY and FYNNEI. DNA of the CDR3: TGTGCCAATCTGCGGGCAGGTTCCTTACAAAACACTGAAGCTTTCTTT. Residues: CANLRAGSLQNTEAFF.

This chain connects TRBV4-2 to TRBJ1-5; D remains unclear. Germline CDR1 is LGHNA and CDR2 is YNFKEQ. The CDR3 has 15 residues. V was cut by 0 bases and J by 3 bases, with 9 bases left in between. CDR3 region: CASSQDKGYNQPQHF. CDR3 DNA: TGTGCCAGCAGCCAAGATAAAGGGTACAATCAGCCCCAGCATTTT.

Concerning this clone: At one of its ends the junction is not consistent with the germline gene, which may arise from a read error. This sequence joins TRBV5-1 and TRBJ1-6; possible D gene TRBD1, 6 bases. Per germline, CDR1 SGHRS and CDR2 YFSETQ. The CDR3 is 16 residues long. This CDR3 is CASSLVAGDFNPPLHF. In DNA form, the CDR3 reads TGCGCCAGCAGCTTGGTGGCAGGGGATTTTAATCCACCCCTCCACTTT.

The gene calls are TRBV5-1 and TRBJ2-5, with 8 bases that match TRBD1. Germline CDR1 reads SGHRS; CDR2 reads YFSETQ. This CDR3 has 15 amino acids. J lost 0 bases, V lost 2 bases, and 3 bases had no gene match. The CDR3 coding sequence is TGCGCCAGCAGCTTAGACAGGGGACACCAAGAGACCCAGTACTTC. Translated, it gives CASSLDRGHQETQYF.

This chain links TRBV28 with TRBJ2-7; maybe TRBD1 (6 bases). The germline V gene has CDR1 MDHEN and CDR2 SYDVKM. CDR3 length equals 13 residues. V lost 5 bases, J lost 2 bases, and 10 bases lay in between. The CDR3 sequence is CASSPNRAYEQYF. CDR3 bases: TGTGCCAGCAGTCCAAACAGGGCCTACGAGCAGTACTTC.

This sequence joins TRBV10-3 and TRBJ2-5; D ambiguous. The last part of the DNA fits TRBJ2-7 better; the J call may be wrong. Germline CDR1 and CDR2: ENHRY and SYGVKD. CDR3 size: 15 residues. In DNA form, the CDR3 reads TGTGCCATCAGTGACGACATCATGAGCTCCTACGAGCAGTACTTC. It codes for CAISDDIMSSYEQYF.

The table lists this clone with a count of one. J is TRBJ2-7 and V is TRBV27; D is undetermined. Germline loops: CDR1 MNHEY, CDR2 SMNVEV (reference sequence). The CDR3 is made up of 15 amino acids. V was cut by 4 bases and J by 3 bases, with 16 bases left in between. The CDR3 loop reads CASSSSQRGVYEQYF. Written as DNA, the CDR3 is TGTGCCAGCAGTTCCTCTCAGCGCGGCGTCTACGAGCAGTACTTC.

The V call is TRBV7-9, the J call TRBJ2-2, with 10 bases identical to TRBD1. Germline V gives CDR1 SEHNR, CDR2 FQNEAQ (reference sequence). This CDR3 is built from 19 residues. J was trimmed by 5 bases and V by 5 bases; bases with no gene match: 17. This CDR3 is CASSPTQKRDRGSTGELFF. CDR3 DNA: TGTGCCAGCAGCCCCACCCAGAAAAGGGACAGGGGATCTACCGGGGAGCTGTTTTTT.

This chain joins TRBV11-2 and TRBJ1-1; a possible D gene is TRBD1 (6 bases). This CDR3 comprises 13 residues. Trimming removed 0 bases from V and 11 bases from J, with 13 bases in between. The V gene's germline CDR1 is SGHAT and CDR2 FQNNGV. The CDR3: CASSLEGGAHAFF. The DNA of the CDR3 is TGTGCCAGCAGCTTAGAGGGGGGCGCGCATGCTTTCTTT.

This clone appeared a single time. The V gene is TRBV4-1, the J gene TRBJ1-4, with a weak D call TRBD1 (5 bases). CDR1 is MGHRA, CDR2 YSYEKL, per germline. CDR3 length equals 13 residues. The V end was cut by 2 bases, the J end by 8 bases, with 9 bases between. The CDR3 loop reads CASSQTGGEKLFF. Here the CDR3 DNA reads TGCGCCAGCAGCCAAACCGGGGGGGAAAAACTGTTTTTT.

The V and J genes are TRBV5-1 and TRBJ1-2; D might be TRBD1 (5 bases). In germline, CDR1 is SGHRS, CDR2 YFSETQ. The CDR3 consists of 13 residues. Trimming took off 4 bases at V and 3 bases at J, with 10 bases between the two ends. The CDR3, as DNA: TGCGCCAGCAGCACCGGGACGGACTATGGCTACACCTTC. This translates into CASSTGTDYGYTF. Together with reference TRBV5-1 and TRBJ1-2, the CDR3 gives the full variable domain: KAGVTQTPRYLIKTRGQQVTLSCSPISGHRSVSWYQQTPGQGLQFLFEYFSETQRNKGNFPGRFSGRQFSNSRSEMNVSTLELGDSALYLCASSTGTDYGYTFGSGTRLTVV.

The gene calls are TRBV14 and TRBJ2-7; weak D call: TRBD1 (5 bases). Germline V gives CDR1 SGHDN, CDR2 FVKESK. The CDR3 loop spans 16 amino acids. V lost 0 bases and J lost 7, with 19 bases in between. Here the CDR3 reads CASSQDGWQGLGEQYF. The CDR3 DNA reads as TGTGCCAGCAGCCAAGATGGATGGCAGGGTTTAGGGGAGCAGTACTTC.

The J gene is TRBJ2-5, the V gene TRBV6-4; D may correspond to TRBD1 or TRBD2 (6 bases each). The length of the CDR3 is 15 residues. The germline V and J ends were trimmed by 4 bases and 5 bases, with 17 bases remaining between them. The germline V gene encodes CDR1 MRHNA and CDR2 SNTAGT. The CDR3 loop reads CASSVRFGGRETQYF. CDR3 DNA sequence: TGTGCCAGCAGTGTCCGATTCGGGGGCAGGGAGACCCAGTACTTC.

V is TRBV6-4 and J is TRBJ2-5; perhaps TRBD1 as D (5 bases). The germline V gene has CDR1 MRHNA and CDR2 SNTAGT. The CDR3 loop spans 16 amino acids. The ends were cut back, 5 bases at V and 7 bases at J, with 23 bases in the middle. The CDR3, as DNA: TGTGCCAGCAGTCCTCTCCAGGGTCCCCCCGACGGGACCCAGTACTTC. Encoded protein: CASSPLQGPPDGTQYF.

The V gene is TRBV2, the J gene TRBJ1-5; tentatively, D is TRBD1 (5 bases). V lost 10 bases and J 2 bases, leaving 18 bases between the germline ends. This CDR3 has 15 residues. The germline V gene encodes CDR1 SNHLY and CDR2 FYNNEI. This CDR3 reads CATRIGGEGNQPQHF. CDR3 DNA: TGTGCCACCAGGATTGGGGGTGAGGGCAATCAGCCCCAGCATTTT.

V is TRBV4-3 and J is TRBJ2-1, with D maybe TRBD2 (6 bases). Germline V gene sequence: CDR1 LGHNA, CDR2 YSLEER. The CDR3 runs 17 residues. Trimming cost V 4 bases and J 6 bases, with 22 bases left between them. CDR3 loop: CASSRALVPGVSNEQFF. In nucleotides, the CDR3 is TGCGCCAGCAGCCGTGCCCTTGTACCGGGAGTCTCCAATGAGCAGTTCTTC.

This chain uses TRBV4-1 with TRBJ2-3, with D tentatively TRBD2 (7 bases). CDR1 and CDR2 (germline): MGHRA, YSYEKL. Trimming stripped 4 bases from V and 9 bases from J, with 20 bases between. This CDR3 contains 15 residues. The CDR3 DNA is TGCGCCAGCAGCCTTTTGAGGGGGGGCATACCAACGCAGTATTTT. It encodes CASSLLRGGIPTQYF.